Listed below are T cell receptor beta chains from one sample, sequenced in a study of identical twins. TCRdb used MiXCR to reprocess the 5' RACE reads, holding one entry per CDR3 protein. This table holds roughly 470,000 distinct CDR3 sequences, around an eighth found once. This sample was also put to use in a study of yellow fever vaccine responses in identical twins.

Specimen: CD4+ T cells sorted from blood. Receptors were obtained from a woman between 18 and 29 years old in good health. CDR3s include the opening cysteine and the closing phenylalanine or tryptophan. A D gene is named only where the DNA matches it firmly. Size values are once, few and many counts, or a class for expanded clones, and some rows have none.

d_gene	v_gene	j_gene	abundance	CDR3aa	CDR3nt
-	TRBV6-2/TRBV6-3	TRBJ1-1	few	CASSYGGRLNTEAFF	TGTGCCAGCAGTTACGGGGGGCGATTGAACACTGAAGCTTTCTTT
TRBD2	TRBV3-1	TRBJ2-3	few	CASSQVPGTSGAVATDTQYF	TGTGCCAGCAGCCAAGTCCCCGGGACTAGCGGGGCCGTTGCTACAGATACGCAGTATTTT
TRBD1	TRBV29-1	TRBJ2-1	many	CSAKQGQGYYNEQFF	TGCAGCGCAAAGCAGGGACAGGGATACTACAATGAGCAGTTCTTC
-	TRBV11-2	TRBJ1-5	-	CASSQTTGSNQPQHF	TGTGCCAGCAGTCAAACGACGGGTAGCAATCAGCCCCAGCATTTT
-	TRBV6-1	TRBJ2-1	few	CASQGTSDTNEQFF	TGTGCCAGCCAGGGGACCTCCGACACAAATGAGCAGTTCTTC
TRBD2	TRBV5-1	TRBJ2-7	-	CASSLGQLAGYEQYF	TGCGCCAGCAGCCTGGGCCAACTAGCGGGCTACGAGCAGTACTTC
TRBD2	TRBV3-1	TRBJ2-1	-	CASSHRAGGPEQFF	TGTGCCAGCAGCCATCGAGCGGGGGGACCAGAGCAGTTCTTC
TRBD1	TRBV12-3/TRBV12-4	TRBJ1-3	-	CASSPRTGGDTIYF	TGTGCCAGCAGTCCACGGACAGGGGGAGACACCATATATTTT
TRBD2	TRBV10-3	TRBJ2-7	many	CAISESLAAYEQYF	TGTGCCATCAGTGAATCGCTAGCGGCCTACGAGCAGTACTTC
TRBD2	TRBV7-6	TRBJ2-3	few	CASSLVSAGGVDTQYF	TGTGCCAGCAGCTTAGTATCCGCGGGAGGGGTCGATACGCAGTATTTT
TRBD2	TRBV2	TRBJ2-1	-	CASRGLAGVYEQFF	TGTGCCAGCAGGGGACTAGCGGGAGTATATGAGCAGTTCTTC
-	TRBV5-6	TRBJ1-1	-	CASSLIWGAVTEAFF	TGTGCCAGCAGCTTGATCTGGGGGGCTGTCACTGAAGCTTTCTTT
-	TRBV7-9	TRBJ2-7	-	CASSLATGYSYEQYF	TGTGCCAGCAGCTTAGCCACAGGGTATTCGTACGAGCAGTACTTC
-	TRBV13	TRBJ2-1	-	CASRRLLDFEQFF	TGTGCCAGCAGACGCCTACTAGACTTTGAGCAGTTCTTC
TRBD2	TRBV12-3/TRBV12-4	TRBJ2-1	many	CASSLKLAGGPNEQFF	TGTGCCAGCAGTCTAAAACTAGCGGGGGGACCCAATGAGCAGTTCTTC